This entry lists 9 T cell receptor beta chains sequenced from one sample in a study of T-cell memory formation after mild COVID-19 listed by TCRdb under 2021. Library generation was performed with 5' RACE. Sequencing was carried out with an Illumina NovaSeq 6000. TCRdb trimmed public reads at Q25 via fastp, called clones via MiXCR and kept in-frame beta chains. One record per CDR3 amino acid sequence lists the most common genes and DNA. Present in this sample are about 340,000 distinct CDR3 sequences, roughly 21% of which were seen just once. The ten largest clones take up around 12% of the sample. The sequenced sample was PBMCs or a T cell subset sorted from them (not recorded which). Receptors were obtained from an adult woman who had mild COVID-19 (a few samples of this study predate the infection). The sample titles of this study are shuffled in the database, so cell type and time point are left out; the donor was told from shared clones.

CDR3 sequence reads: CSAGGGKTEAFF. In nucleotides, the CDR3 is TGCAGTGCGGGTGGGGGGAAAACTGAAGCTTTCTTT. The gene calls are TRBV20-1 and TRBJ1-1; tentative D call: TRBD1 (5 bases). The CDR3 has 12 residues. The V and J ends lost 6 bases and 5 bases respectively, with 13 bases between them. The germline V gene encodes CDR1 DFQATT and CDR2 SNEGSKA (reference sequence).

This clonotype was picked up one time. The chain employs TRBV5-4 and TRBJ2-2; 8 bases align to TRBD2. The CDR3 has 17 residues. With 4 bases clipped from V and 4 bases from J, the junction kept 12 bases outside the gene matches. Germline CDR1 is SGHNT and CDR2 is YYREEE (reference sequence). The CDR3 nucleotides read TGTGCCAGCAGCCCGCGAGAAGGCGGGGGGACCACCGGGGAGCTGTTTTTT. This translates into CASSPREGGGTTGELFF.

This clonotype has just a few counts. The rearrangement joins TRBV5-1 to TRBJ2-3, with D perhaps TRBD2 (6 bases). The V gene's germline CDR1 is SGHRS and CDR2 YFSETQ. This CDR3 region has 15 residues. V was cut by 0 bases and J by 2 bases, with 10 bases left in between. CDR3 amino acids: CASSLASGFTDTQYF. The DNA for the CDR3 is TGCGCCAGCAGCTTGGCAAGCGGGTTCACAGATACGCAGTATTTT. Filled out from reference TRBV5-1 and TRBJ2-3, the complete variable domain reads KAGVTQTPRYLIKTRGQQVTLSCSPISGHRSVSWYQQTPGQGLQFLFEYFSETQRNKGNFPGRFSGRQFSNSRSEMNVSTLELGDSALYLCASSLASGFTDTQYFGPGTRLTVL.

The chain uses TRBV5-1 and TRBJ2-7; the D gene is possibly TRBD1 (6 bases). CDR1 is SGHRS and CDR2 is YFSETQ in the germline V gene. V dropped 0 bases and J dropped 3 bases, with 13 bases sitting between them. The CDR3 totals 15 residues. The CDR3 loop is CASSLERTVIYEQYF. CDR3 bases: TGCGCCAGCAGCTTGGAAAGGACAGTAATCTACGAGCAGTACTTC.

The gene calls are TRBV11-2 and TRBJ2-7, with 9 bases matching TRBD1. The V and J ends lost 0 bases and 2 bases, in that order; junction bases with no gene match: 5. This CDR3 region has 16 residues. Germline loops: CDR1 SGHAT, CDR2 FQNNGV. As DNA, the CDR3 is TGTGCCAGCAGCTTAGACCCCGGGACAGGGCCCTACGAGCAGTACTTC. Translating gives CASSLDPGTGPYEQYF.

This clonotype was seen a single time. This chain joins TRBV19 and TRBJ1-2; D is unclear. The CDR3 consists of 15 residues. The V and J ends lost 3 bases and 3 bases respectively, with 14 bases between them. Germline-derived CDR1 and CDR2 are LNHDA and SQIVND (reference sequence). The CDR3 bases are TGTGCCAGTAGTATCTTGCGTGGGATTGACTATGGCTACACCTTC. This codes for CASSILRGIDYGYTF.

The V gene is TRBV28, the J gene TRBJ2-3, with D perhaps given as TRBD1 or TRBD2 (6 bases each). CDR1 and CDR2 from the germline V gene are MDHEN and SYDVKM. The CDR3 contains 14 residues. The V end was cut by 5 bases, the J end by 3 bases, with 12 bases between. The CDR3 DNA reads as TGTGCCAGCAGTCGGGGGCGCGGGACAGATACGCAGTATTTT. It encodes CASSRGRGTDTQYF.

The rearrangement uses TRBV29-1 and TRBJ2-1, with a tentative D call TRBD1 (6 bases). Germline values: CDR1 SQVTM, CDR2 ANQGSEA. Trimming shortened V by 3 bases and J by 6 bases, and 12 bases separated the two germline ends. The CDR3 loop spans 13 amino acids. The CDR3 nucleotides are TGCAGCGTTGACGGGACACAGCGCAATGAGCAGTTCTTC. Residues: CSVDGTQRNEQFF.

The sample holds a few counts of this clonotype. The chain uses TRBV11-3 and TRBJ2-7; D perhaps matches TRBD2 (5 bases). There are 13 residues in the CDR3. The V and J ends lost 6 bases and 3 bases respectively, with 12 bases between them. Germline loops: CDR1 SGHNT, CDR2 YENEEA. The CDR3 spells CASSRTPLYEQYF. CDR3 DNA sequence: TGTGCCAGCAGTCGGACTCCACTCTACGAGCAGTACTTC.